This TCR beta chain was recorded in a study of cytomegalovirus exposure and HLA in healthy donors. On the study more broadly: Early released data had tens of millions of unique TCRs, all coming from HLA-typed donors. Of the donors genotyped, approximately 410 in all, 80% to 85% fell in the Caucasian-associated ancestry cluster.

As regards this clone: Its antigen is not known.

Study-level results: Rare TCR sequences dominated, though some public TCRs recurred in many donors. In terms of immune exposure information, only CMV serostatus was available.

13 Jbeta primers and 60 Vbeta primers were used for the PCR. The protocol was immunoSEQ multiplex PCR, while the TCRdb copy is restricted to in-frame clones and leaves out a portion. The repertoire holds roughly 150,000 clones, approximately 80% seen once, with 4% to 4.5% in the top ten. The V gene lost 11 bases and the J gene lost 5 bases, with 20 bases spanning the gap. Germline values: CDR1 MRHNA, CDR2 SNTAGT. The CDR3 is 14 amino acids. The clonotype originates from a woman aged 40 to 50 in good health and CMV-seropositive. Sequenced sample: PBMCs. The chain has TRBV6-4 and TRBJ2-3, with D perhaps matching TRBD2 (7 bases). CDR3 region: CAVGGGGEIDTQYF. In nucleotides, the CDR3 is TGTGCCGTCGGAGGGGGGGGAGAGATAGATACGCAGTATTTT.